This T cell receptor (beta chain) was sequenced during a study of T cells after yellow fever vaccination. V was clipped by 0 bases and J by 6 bases, with 9 bases between them. The CDR3 totals 13 residues. Germline V gene lookup returns CDR1 DFQATT and CDR2 SNEGSKA (reference sequence). TCRdb analysed the 5' RACE reads with MiXCR anew, one entry per CDR3 protein. This table has hundreds of thousands of distinct CDR3 sequences, around 4% appearing once. The chain carries TRBV20-1 and TRBJ1-5; D is uncertain. The sample here was PBMCs, taken on the day of the yellow fever booster vaccination. The receptor comes from a young man who received the YFV17D yellow fever vaccine. The CDR3 DNA follows: TGCAGTGCTAGAGACGTACTATTTCAGCCCCAGCATTTT. Translating it yields CSARDVLFQPQHF.